This TCR beta chain was identified during a study of cytomegalovirus exposure and HLA in healthy donors. V lost 5 bases, J lost 5 bases, and 14 bases lay in between. This CDR3 spans 14 amino acids. Germline CDR1 and CDR2: SGHNT and YYREEE (reference sequence). Regarding this clone: The antigen remains undetermined.

PCR was performed using 60 Vbeta and 13 Jbeta primers. Profiled with immunoSEQ multiplex PCR; TCRdb holds only in-frame clones, not every one. The sample records some 200,000 clones, around 62% being singletons. Study-wide findings and caveats: V- and J-gene trimming of TCR beta was linked (in a later analysis) to a missense DCLRE1C variant. In an earlier analysis, most TCR beta V segments were productive about 87% or about 30% of the time. It has been reported that TCR beta sequences accurately predicted the HLA-A and HLA-B alleles of most subjects.

This rearrangement joins TRBV5-4 to TRBJ2-4; possible D gene TRBD1, 6 bases. Sequenced sample: PBMCs. This receptor was taken from a man aged 35-49 years in good health and CMV-seronegative. CDR3 loop: CASSLPGDQNIQYF. The CDR3 region has the DNA TGTGCCAGCAGTCTGCCAGGGGACCAAAACATTCAGTACTTC.